This T cell receptor beta chain came from a study of T cell responses to AZD1222 COVID-19 vaccine. Whole-study findings and limits: Spike regions recognized by vaccine-associated CD4 TCRs spanned the protein, led by 160-218 and 743-854.

With regard to this clone: Its cognate antigen is unknown.

Using immunoSEQ multiplex PCR, the repertoire was profiled, and TCRdb retains in-frame clones only, with some absent. This table has approximately 210,000 clones, 90% to 95% appearing once. Trimming cost V 4 bases and J 4 bases; bases outside gene matches: 3. This CDR3 has 13 amino acids. Germline CDR1 reads GTSNPN; CDR2 reads SVGIG (reference sequence). The chain links TRBV30 to TRBJ1-2; 10 nucleotides line up with TRBD1. Sequencing was performed on peripheral blood, taken 28 days after the second dose of the MenACWY control vaccine. The origin of this receptor is an adult who received the MenACWY meningococcal vaccine as a control. This CDR3 is CAWMGQGTYGYTF. The CDR3 DNA reads TGTGCCTGGATGGGACAGGGGACCTATGGCTACACCTTC.